This T cell receptor beta chain was sequenced in a study of cytomegalovirus exposure and HLA in healthy donors. Study-wide points: A missense variant in DCLRE1C was later tied to TCR beta V- and J-gene trimming.

13 Jbeta primers and 60 Vbeta primers were used for the PCR. Using immunoSEQ multiplex PCR, the repertoire was profiled, and TCRdb retains in-frame clones only, with some absent. The sample includes approximately 240,000 clones, around four fifths seen only once; the top ten take roughly 0.58%. Comment on this clone: Its target is not known.

This CDR3 region has 14 residues. Looked up from germline, CDR1 is SGHTA and CDR2 is FQGNSA. V lost 4 bases and J lost 2, with 9 bases in between. Source material: PBMCs. The TCR originated in a woman in her forties in good health and CMV-seronegative. The J gene is TRBJ1-3, the V gene TRBV7-2, with D unresolved. CDR3 region: CASSSRWTGNTIYF. The CDR3 bases are TGTGCCAGCAGCTCGAGGTGGACTGGAAACACCATATATTTT.